The rows below give T cell receptor beta chains drawn from one sample of a study of blood T cell repertoires in COVID-19. The repertoire was sequenced with immunoSEQ multiplex PCR; TCRdb's copy has only in-frame clones and lacks some. The sample includes around 180,000 clones, 88% seen only once; the top ten take under 5%. Sequencing was done on a sample of peripheral blood. These receptors were collected from a human donor in a cohort sampled during active COVID-19. CDR3s include the opening cysteine and the closing phenylalanine or tryptophan. A D gene is named only where the DNA matches it firmly. A row's size may be missing; if present it is once, few, many or a size class.

V,size,J,D,DNA,CDR3
TRBV29-1,few,TRBJ2-7,.,TGCAGCGTTGGGCAGACTAGTAGTGTTCCGGAGCAGTACTTC,CSVGQTSSVPEQYF
TRBV3-1/TRBV3-2,.,TRBJ2-3,.,TGTGCCAGCAGCCACGGGGAATTGGCAGATACGCAGTATTTT,CASSHGELADTQYF
TRBV27,few,TRBJ2-6,.,TGTGCCAGCAGTCCACAGGGTCAGTCTGGGGCCAACGTCCTGACTTTC,CASSPQGQSGANVLTF
TRBV28,.,TRBJ2-4,.,TGTGCCAGCAGTTTTCTAGAGAAGGCCAAAAACATTCAGTACTTC,CASSFLEKAKNIQYF
TRBV6-2/TRBV6-3,.,TRBJ2-4,TRBD1,TGTGCCAGCAGTTACCCCACGGGACAGGGAAACATTCAGTACTTC,CASSYPTGQGNIQYF
TRBV4-2,.,TRBJ2-7,.,TGTGCCAGCAGCCAAGGGCGAGGGGGCTCCTACGAGCAGTACTTC,CASSQGRGGSYEQYF
TRBV11-2,.,TRBJ2-5,.,TGTGCCAGCAGCTCGGGGGGCGGGGAGACCCAGTACTTC,CASSSGGGETQYF
TRBV7-2,.,TRBJ2-7,.,TGTGCCAGCAGTCATTTAGAGGGGGCCTACGAGCAGTACTTC,CASSHLEGAYEQYF
TRBV5-1,.,TRBJ1-1,TRBD1,TGCGCCAGCAGCTTGAGTGGGACAGGGGCGAGGGTGGACACTGAAGCTTTCTTT,CASSLSGTGARVDTEAFF
TRBV2,once,TRBJ2-7,.,TGTGCCAGCAGTGGAAGTCAGGGCTCACCCTCCTACGAGCAGTACTTC,CASSGSQGSPSYEQYF
TRBV27,.,TRBJ2-5,.,TGTGCCAGCAGTCGAACTAGAGGCGAGACCCAGTACTTC,CASSRTRGETQYF
TRBV6-5,few,TRBJ2-7,TRBD2,TGTGCCAGCACAGAACTAGCGGGGGGTCGCGAGCAGTACTTC,CASTELAGGREQYF
TRBV29-1,.,TRBJ2-5,.,TGCAGCGTTGACCGGGGGATCGAGACCCAGTACTTC,CSVDRGIETQYF
TRBV10-3,.,TRBJ2-7,TRBD2,TGTGCCATCAGGACCGGGACTAGCGGGGGCAGCTCCTACGAGCAGTACTTC,CAIRTGTSGGSSYEQYF
TRBV18,.,TRBJ1-3,.,TGTGCCAGCTCACCCGAGCTACCGAGCGACTCTGGAAACACCATATATTTT,CASSPELPSDSGNTIYF
TRBV12-3/TRBV12-4,.,TRBJ1-1,.,TGTGCCAGCAGTTTAACGGGCAGGGTAGAAGCTTTCTTT,CASSLTGRVEAFF
TRBV4-2,.,TRBJ2-7,TRBD1,TGTGCCAGCAGCCAACCAGACAGGGCGATACCAGGGTCCTACGAGCAGTACTTC,CASSQPDRAIPGSYEQYF
TRBV28,.,TRBJ2-1,TRBD2,TGTGCCAGCAGTGGACTAGCGGAATACTACAATGAGCAGTTCTTC,CASSGLAEYYNEQFF
TRBV19,.,TRBJ1-1,TRBD1,TGTGCCAGTAGTACTCCACAGGGGGGACTCCCTGAAGCTTTCTTT,CASSTPQGGLPEAFF
TRBV27,.,TRBJ2-7,TRBD1,TGTGCCAGCAGTTCGCCGGGACAGGGGTACTACGAGCAGTACTTC,CASSSPGQGYYEQYF
TRBV6-2/TRBV6-3,few,TRBJ1-5,TRBD1,TGTGCCAGCAGTCAGGGGGCTGGTCAGCCCCAGCATTTT,CASSQGAGQPQHF
TRBV23-1,.,TRBJ2-5,.,TGCGCCAGCAGTCAATCGGGAGGTAAACAAGAGACCCAGTACTTC,CASSQSGGKQETQYF
TRBV12-3/TRBV12-4,.,TRBJ2-1,TRBD2,TGTGCCAGCAGTTTGACTAGCTTCAATGAGCAGTTCTTC,CASSLTSFNEQFF
TRBV11-3,.,TRBJ2-3,TRBD2,TGTGCCAGCAGAGTGAGCGGGGACACAGATACGCAGTATTTT,CASRVSGDTDTQYF
TRBV11-3,once,TRBJ2-3,TRBD1,TGTGCCAGCAGCGACAGGGGTGGAACAGATACGCAGTATTTT,CASSDRGGTDTQYF
TRBV4-1,.,TRBJ2-6,.,TGCGCCAGCAGCCAAGCAGTTGGGGCCAACGTCCTGACTTTC,CASSQAVGANVLTF
TRBV11-3,.,TRBJ2-2,TRBD2,TGTGCCAGCAGCCAAACCAAGGGGAGACTAGCGGGTGCCCGCAGGGAGCTGTTTTTT,CASSQTKGRLAGARRELFF
TRBV9,.,TRBJ2-1,TRBD2,TGTGCCAGCAGCCCAGCTAGCGGGAGGGAGAGTGGGAATGAGCAGTTCTTC,CASSPASGRESGNEQFF
TRBV28,few,TRBJ1-1,.,TGTGCCAGCAGTCTCAGACAGAACACTGAAGCTTTCTTT,CASSLRQNTEAFF
TRBV10-1,.,TRBJ2-2,.,TGCGCCAGCAGTGAGGTAGCCGGGGAGCTGTTTTTT,CASSEVAGELFF
TRBV30,.,TRBJ1-2,TRBD1,TGTGCCTGGCAAAGGGGGACAGGGAACTATGGCTACACCTTC,CAWQRGTGNYGYTF
TRBV5-4,.,TRBJ2-7,TRBD1,TGTGCCAGCAGCCCAGCATTGACAGGGGCCCTCTCCTACGAGCAGTACTTC,CASSPALTGALSYEQYF
TRBV7-9,once,TRBJ2-7,TRBD2,TGTGCCAGCAGCTTACGGGGGGGCATCGGTTACGAGCAGTACTTC,CASSLRGGIGYEQYF
TRBV29-1,.,TRBJ1-1,.,TGCAGCGTTTTGAATATACAGGGGAACACTGAAGCTTTCTTT,CSVLNIQGNTEAFF
TRBV10-3,.,TRBJ1-3,.,TGTGCCATCAGTGATCCGTCGCCGACACTCAGGGGAAACACCATATATTTT,CAISDPSPTLRGNTIYF
TRBV5-1,.,TRBJ2-7,TRBD2,TGCGCCAGCAGACCAGCGGGAGGCCCCGGCTACGAGCAGTACTTC,CASRPAGGPGYEQYF
TRBV5-1,.,TRBJ2-7,.,TGCGCCAGCAGCTTCGGGCGGGGAGGTGACTACGAGCAGTACTTC,CASSFGRGGDYEQYF
TRBV7-2,.,TRBJ2-1,TRBD2,TGTGCCAGCAGCTCCTTACAGCGGGGCGGCTACAATGAGCAGTTCTTC,CASSSLQRGGYNEQFF
TRBV5-8,.,TRBJ2-7,TRBD2,TGTGCCAGCAGCTTCTATGGGACTAGCAACTACGAGCAGTACTTC,CASSFYGTSNYEQYF
TRBV6-5,.,TRBJ2-7,TRBD1,TGTGCCAGCAGTTCCCGGGACAGGGGCTACGAGCAGTACTTC,CASSSRDRGYEQYF
TRBV29-1,.,TRBJ2-1,.,TGCAGCGTGAGGGTACCCGGCTACAATGAGCAGTTCTTC,CSVRVPGYNEQFF
TRBV5-1,.,TRBJ1-2,.,TGCGCCAGCAGTTTAACTAACTATGGCTACACCTTC,CASSLTNYGYTF
TRBV10-3,once,TRBJ2-1,.,TGTGCCATCAGCGGAATAGCGGTGAGCTCCTACAATGAGCAGTTCTTC,CAISGIAVSSYNEQFF
TRBV27,once,TRBJ2-1,.,TGTGCCAGCAGCCTAGGGGGAGCGGGGAGGTACAATGAGCAGTTCTTC,CASSLGGAGRYNEQFF
TRBV7-2,.,TRBJ2-7,.,TGTGCCAGCAGCTTAGCGAACGGGGTTTACGAGCAGTACTTC,CASSLANGVYEQYF
TRBV10-3,once,TRBJ1-1,TRBD1,TGTGCCATCAGCACAGGGGGCTGGTTGAACACTGAAGCTTTCTTT,CAISTGGWLNTEAFF
TRBV30,.,TRBJ2-1,TRBD2,TGTGCCTGGAGTAACGGGGGACTAGCGGGAGGAAATGAGCAGTTCTTC,CAWSNGGLAGGNEQFF
TRBV3-1/TRBV3-2,.,TRBJ2-4,.,TGTGCCAGCAGCCCCCACCGGGGAAACATTCAGTACTTC,CASSPHRGNIQYF